This passage covers 32 T cell receptor beta chains from one sample sequenced in a study of OX40 agonist ivuxolimab in advanced cancers. This table comes from immunoSEQ multiplex PCR, and its TCRdb copy is limited to in-frame clones, with some not included. The data show about 14,000 clones, 82% seen once. This material consisted of CD4+ or CD8+ T cells sorted from blood, taken in a trial of the OX40 agonist ivuxolimab. All receptors come from an adult with an advanced solid tumor such as melanoma, head and neck, liver or kidney cancer.

The chain joins TRBV5-8 to TRBJ2-6; no clear D gene. The CDR3 sequence is 14 residues long. V lost 0 bases and J lost 0, with 1 base in between. In germline, CDR1 is SGHTS, CDR2 YDEGEE. CDR3 coding DNA: TGTGCCAGCAGCTTGGGCTCTGGGGCCAACGTCCTGACTTTC. It specifies CASSLGSGANVLTF.

The CDR3 sequence is CGVTDRNYGYTF. The CDR3 bases are TGTGGGGTTACGGACAGGAACTATGGCTACACCTTC. The rearrangement joins TRBV19 to TRBJ1-2; 7 bases line up with TRBD1. Germline CDR1 is LNHDA and CDR2 is SQIVND (reference sequence). The CDR3 is 12 residues long.

DNA for the CDR3: TGTGCCAGTAGTATTAGAGGCCAGAACACTGAAGCTTTCTTT. It specifies CASSIRGQNTEAFF. The V gene is TRBV19, the J gene TRBJ1-1, with D unresolved. Germline V gene sequence: CDR1 LNHDA, CDR2 SQIVND (reference sequence). V was pared by 3 bases and J by 1 base, with 9 bases between. This CDR3 comprises 14 residues.

The chain combines TRBV27 with TRBJ2-2, with a tentative D call TRBD1 (5 bases). V dropped 1 base and J dropped 5 bases, with 8 bases sitting between them. The CDR3 is made up of 14 amino acids. The germline CDR1 and CDR2 sequences are MNHEY and SMNVEV (reference sequence). CDR3 in amino acids: CASSLLGETGELFF. CDR3 nucleotides: TGTGCCAGCAGTTTATTAGGGGAAACCGGGGAGCTGTTTTTT.

The chain employs TRBV30 and TRBJ2-5; D is uncertain. CDR3 size: 12 residues. V was cut by 3 bases and J by 0 bases, with 5 bases left in between. Germline-derived CDR1 and CDR2 are GTSNPN and SVGIG (reference sequence). This CDR3 is CAWRGHQETQYF. Here the CDR3 DNA reads TGTGCCTGGAGAGGACACCAAGAGACCCAGTACTTC.

The chain uses TRBV4-1 and TRBJ2-1; D is ambiguous. The germline gives CDR1 MGHRA, CDR2 YSYEKL. There are 16 residues in the CDR3. Trimming cost V 3 bases and J 0 bases, with 12 bases left between them. The CDR3 spells CASSQAPENSYNEQFF. CDR3 DNA sequence: TGCGCCAGCAGCCAGGCTCCAGAGAACTCCTACAATGAGCAGTTCTTC.

The gene calls are TRBV6-4 and TRBJ2-3; 7 nucleotides align to TRBD2. CDR3 length: 17 residues. The V gene's germline CDR1 is MRHNA and CDR2 SNTAGT. V shed 4 bases, J shed 0 bases, and the junction held 10 bases outside the gene matches. The CDR3 loop is CASSALGGTTSTDTQYF. DNA of the CDR3: TGTGCCAGCAGTGCTCTTGGGGGGACTACCAGCACAGATACGCAGTATTTT.

The chain carries TRBV18 and TRBJ2-3; 8 nucleotides line up with TRBD2. The trim removed 8 bases at V and 0 bases at J, leaving 4 bases unmatched. This CDR3 spans 14 amino acids. CDR1 KGHSH and CDR2 LQKENI come from the germline V gene. The CDR3 bases are TGTGCCAGCGCGCTAGCGGGTAGCACAGATACGCAGTATTTT. It yields the protein CASALAGSTDTQYF.

This clone is hyperexpanded (1% or more) within its sample. The rearrangement links TRBV6-1 to TRBJ2-7; perhaps TRBD2 as D (5 bases). Germline loops: CDR1 MNHNS, CDR2 SASEGT. The V end was cut by 3 bases, the J end by 2 bases, with 11 bases between. The CDR3 extends over 14 amino acids. The CDR3 coding sequence is TGTGCCAGCAGTGATACAGCCGGGGCCTACGAGCAGTACTTC. Its protein is CASSDTAGAYEQYF.

The chain uses TRBV5-4 and TRBJ2-5; D is undetermined. The CDR3 loop spans 11 amino acids. V was shortened by 2 bases and J by 4 bases, with 3 bases between the two germline ends. CDR1 is SGHNT and CDR2 is YYREEE in the germline V gene (reference sequence). CDR3 protein: CASSLRETQYF. The CDR3 DNA reads TGTGCCAGCAGCTTACGAGAGACCCAGTACTTC.

The chain has TRBV7-9 and TRBJ2-7, with 11 bases matching TRBD2. CDR1 and CDR2 (germline): SEHNR, FQNEAQ (reference sequence). There are 19 residues in the CDR3. V shed 3 bases, J shed 2 bases, and the junction held 15 bases outside the gene matches. CDR3 nucleotides: TGTGCCAGCAGCTTCCCTAACGGCATGACTAGCGGGGATCCCTACGAGCAGTACTTC. Its protein product is CASSFPNGMTSGDPYEQYF.

The genes are TRBV11-2 and TRBJ2-5; weak D call: TRBD2 (6 bases). Trimming cost V 1 base and J 1 base, with 16 bases left between them. This CDR3 spans 17 amino acids. Germline lookup yields CDR1 SGHAT and CDR2 FQNNGV. CDR3: CASSLGSGGVLQETQYF. The CDR3 DNA sequence: TGTGCCAGCAGCTTAGGTTCTGGCGGGGTCCTCCAAGAGACCCAGTACTTC.

The chain employs TRBV7-9 and TRBJ1-1; D unresolved. This CDR3 is built from 13 residues. Per germline, CDR1 SEHNR and CDR2 FQNEAQ (reference sequence). The V and J ends lost 2 bases and 8 bases respectively, with 12 bases between them. The DNA of the CDR3 is TGTGCCAGCAGCTTAATTGTCAGACACGAAGCTTTCTTT. Translation gives CASSLIVRHEAFF.

The genes are TRBV7-3 and TRBJ2-7; the D is unclear. The germline gives CDR1 SGHTA, CDR2 FQGTGA. V was clipped by 5 bases and J by 1 base, with 9 bases between them. This CDR3 is 13 amino acids long. The CDR3 bases are TGTGCCAGCAGCATCGACATGTCCTACGAGCAGTACTTC. Translation: CASSIDMSYEQYF.

The CDR3 coding sequence is TGTGCCACCAGCAGAGACACCCACAATGAGCAGTTCTTC. Its protein is CATSRDTHNEQFF. J is TRBJ2-1 and V is TRBV15, with unresolved D. Germline lookup yields CDR1 LNHNV and CDR2 YYDKDF (reference sequence). The CDR3 totals 13 residues. The V end was cut by 0 bases, the J end by 5 bases, with 5 bases between.

The chain is built from TRBV7-9 and TRBJ1-1; D ambiguous. This CDR3 spans 11 amino acids. The germline V and J ends were trimmed by 2 bases and 10 bases, with 8 bases remaining between them. Germline V gene data show CDR1 as SEHNR and CDR2 as FQNEAQ (reference sequence). In DNA form, the CDR3 reads TGTGCCAGCAGCTTAATTAAAGCAGCTTTCTTT. Translation: CASSLIKAAFF.

The genes are TRBV29-1 and TRBJ2-2, with TRBD2 identical over 13 bases. The germline V gene encodes CDR1 SQVTM and CDR2 ANQGSEA. The length of the CDR3 is 20 residues. Trimming took 7 bases from V and 6 from J; bases not matched to a gene: 23. CDR3 protein: CSAVASGGLAGQRGAGELFF. The CDR3 nucleotides are TGCAGCGCTGTGGCATCCGGGGGACTAGCGGGACAGCGAGGGGCCGGGGAGCTGTTTTTT.

The genes are TRBV4-2 and TRBJ2-5, with 7 bases fitting TRBD1. Germline CDR1 LGHNA, CDR2 YNFKEQ. The CDR3 has 15 residues. V gave up 0 bases and J gave up 2 bases; unmatched junction bases: 3. CDR3 in amino acids: CASSQEDRSQETQYF. CDR3 bases: TGTGCCAGCAGCCAAGAGGACAGGTCTCAAGAGACCCAGTACTTC.

This rearrangement joins TRBV28 to TRBJ1-2; the D gene is possibly TRBD1 (5 bases). Per germline, CDR1 MDHEN and CDR2 SYDVKM. The CDR3 covers 11 residues. The V gene lost 8 bases and the J gene lost 2 bases, with 6 bases spanning the gap. CDR3 coding DNA: TGTGCCAGCGGGGGGAACTATGGCTACACCTTC. Its translation is CASGGNYGYTF.

The J gene is TRBJ1-2, the V gene TRBV6-4; 8 bases agree with TRBD1. The CDR3 consists of 15 residues. The V gene's germline CDR1 is MRHNA and CDR2 SNTAGT. With 5 bases clipped from V and 4 bases from J, the junction kept 9 bases outside the gene matches. CDR3 sequence: CASSTRTGRAYGYTF. CDR3 in DNA: TGTGCCAGCAGTACTCGGACAGGGCGGGCCTATGGCTACACCTTC.

The chain carries TRBV19 and TRBJ1-2; 7 bases agree with TRBD1. Germline V gives CDR1 LNHDA, CDR2 SQIVND (reference sequence). The CDR3 runs to 14 residues. V lost 8 bases to trimming and J lost 4 bases; unmatched junction nucleotides: 10. CDR3 sequence reads: CASDRVPGGYGYTF. CDR3 DNA: TGTGCCAGTGACCGGGTTCCAGGGGGCTATGGCTACACCTTC.

This sequence joins TRBV19 and TRBJ2-6; D is possibly TRBD1 (6 bases). The CDR3 consists of 16 residues. Trimming took off 5 bases at V and 6 bases at J, with 17 bases between the two ends. Germline V CDR1 and CDR2: LNHDA, SQIVND (reference sequence). The CDR3 loop reads CASSFTGSSVANVLTF. The DNA of the CDR3 is TGTGCCAGTAGTTTTACAGGGTCCTCGGTGGCCAACGTCCTGACTTTC. Full variable domain (remainder filled in from reference TRBV19 and TRBJ2-6): DGGITQSPKYLFRKEGQNVTLSCEQNLNHDAMYWYRQDPGQGLRLIYYSQIVNDFQKGDIAEGYSVSREKKESFPLTVTSAQKNPTAFYLCASSFTGSSVANVLTFGAGSRLTVL.

The chain has TRBV5-1 and TRBJ2-3; D perhaps matches TRBD1 (5 bases). V shed 0 bases and J shed 4 bases, with 9 bases lying between them. Germline CDR1 SGHRS, CDR2 YFSETQ. The CDR3 totals 14 residues. The CDR3 region has the DNA TGCGCCAGCAGCTTGGCCAGGGTCGCAGATACGCAGTATTTT. Residues: CASSLARVADTQYF.

The rearrangement joins TRBV5-4 to TRBJ2-3, with unresolved D. Germline V lookup: CDR1 SGHNT, CDR2 YYREEE (reference sequence). The CDR3 covers 12 residues. Deletions cut 1 base from V and 9 bases from J, with 9 bases between. This CDR3 is CASSLLTSTQYF. For the CDR3, the DNA is TGTGCCAGCAGCTTGCTAACTTCGACGCAGTATTTT.

In its sample, this clone was seen once. The rearrangement links TRBV28 to TRBJ2-7; D may match TRBD1 or TRBD2 (5 bases each). CDR3 length: 17 amino acids. V lost 9 bases, J lost 3 bases, and 27 bases lay in between. CDR1 is MDHEN, CDR2 SYDVKM, per germline. The CDR3 loop is CASNTGGTTTIFYEQYF. CDR3 bases: TGTGCCAGTAATACAGGAGGAACTACTACCATATTCTACGAGCAGTACTTC. Using reference TRBV28 and TRBJ2-7 for the parts outside the CDR3, the full variable domain is DVKVTQSSRYLVKRTGEKVFLECVQDMDHENMFWYRQDPGLGLRLIYFSYDVKMKEKGDIPEGYSVSREKKERFSLILESASTNQTSMYLCASNTGGTTTIFYEQYFGPGTRLTVT.

J is TRBJ2-2 and V is TRBV18, with D uncertain. Germline V lookup: CDR1 KGHSH, CDR2 LQKENI. This CDR3 has 13 amino acids. Trimming cost V 0 bases and J 7 bases, with 6 bases left between them. The CDR3 loop reads CASSPPRNGELFF. CDR3 in DNA: TGTGCCAGCTCACCACCGAGGAACGGGGAGCTGTTTTTT.

The chain employs TRBV19 and TRBJ2-7, with D maybe TRBD2 (6 bases). The V gene's germline CDR1 is LNHDA and CDR2 SQIVND (reference sequence). This CDR3 has 13 residues. V dropped 5 bases and J dropped 3 bases, with 11 bases sitting between them. The DNA for the CDR3 is TGTGCCAGTAGTCTGCGGGGCCACTACGAGCAGTACTTC. Amino acids: CASSLRGHYEQYF.

The J gene is TRBJ2-3, the V gene TRBV9, with 10 bases identical to TRBD1. Unmatched junction bases numbered 6, after V lost 3 bases and J lost 5 bases. The CDR3 extends over 15 amino acids. Per germline, CDR1 SGDLS and CDR2 YYNGEE. In DNA form, the CDR3 reads TGTGCCAGCAGCGCCGGACAGGGGGTAATAGATACGCAGTATTTT. This translates into CASSAGQGVIDTQYF.

On this clone: Germline is not matched at one junction end, which may reflect a read error. The rearrangement uses TRBV7-3 and TRBJ2-7, with D possibly being TRBD2 (6 bases). Per the germline V gene, CDR1 is SGHTA and CDR2 is FQGTGA. This CDR3 has 15 amino acids. CDR3 loop: CASSQGMGGTDEQYF. CDR3 nucleotides: TGCGCCAGCAGCCAAGGTATGGGAGGAACTGACGAGCAGTACTTC. Full variable domain (outside the CDR3, taken from reference TRBV7-3 and TRBJ2-7): GAGVSQTPSNKVTEKGKYVELRCDPISGHTALYWYRQSLGQGPEFLIYFQGTGAADDSGLPNDRFFAVRPEGSVSTLKIQRTERGDSAVYLCASSQGMGGTDEQYFGPGTRLTVT.

The gene calls are TRBV25-1 and TRBJ2-1; 8 bases line up with TRBD2. V dropped 3 bases and J dropped 10; count of bases not matched to a gene: 2. CDR1 MGHDK and CDR2 SYGVNS come from the germline V gene. This CDR3 is built from 12 residues. The CDR3 DNA sequence: TGTGCCAGCAGTGAGGGCGGGAGGGAGCAGTTCTTC. Translation: CASSEGGREQFF.

This chain joins TRBV28 and TRBJ2-7; a weak D match, TRBD1 (6 bases). Germline loops: CDR1 MDHEN, CDR2 SYDVKM. The CDR3 length is 13 residues. Trimming removed 2 bases at V and 3 bases at J, with 8 bases between. The CDR3 loop is CASSLVQGYEQYF. The CDR3 coding sequence is TGTGCCAGCAGTTTAGTACAGGGCTACGAGCAGTACTTC.

The chain uses TRBV4-1 and TRBJ2-7; 14 nucleotides line up with TRBD2. This CDR3 spans 16 amino acids. Germline assignment: CDR1 MGHRA and CDR2 YSYEKL. V trimming: 1 base; J trimming: 5 bases; junction bases outside the gene matches: 4. The CDR3 loop reads CASSQGTSGGINEQYF. CDR3 nucleotides: TGCGCCAGCAGCCAAGGGACTAGCGGGGGGATAAACGAGCAGTACTTC.